Each of the 8 T cell receptor beta chains below was sequenced from the same sample in a study of cytomegalovirus exposure and HLA in healthy donors. PCR involved 60 Vbeta and 13 Jbeta primers. Clones were sequenced by immunoSEQ multiplex PCR, and TCRdb holds only the in-frame ones, with some missing. The table lists about 91,000 clones. Sequences were obtained from PBMCs. The receptors shown here come from a woman younger than 45 in good health and CMV-seronegative.

This chain connects TRBV30 to TRBJ1-6; 7 bases match TRBD1. Germline V gives CDR1 GTSNPN, CDR2 SVGIG (reference sequence). J gave up 11 bases and V 0 bases, and 7 bases lay outside the gene matches. The CDR3 has 14 residues. This CDR3 is CAWSVGDRTAPLHF. CDR3 nucleotide sequence: TGTGCCTGGAGTGTCGGGGACAGAACAGCACCCCTCCACTTT.

This chain links TRBV19 with TRBJ2-5; 7 bases are a match to TRBD1. This CDR3 spans 13 amino acids. CDR1 is LNHDA and CDR2 is SQIVND in the germline V gene (reference sequence). With 5 bases clipped from V and 6 bases from J, the junction kept 6 bases outside the gene matches. The DNA for the CDR3 is TGTGCCAGTAGTTCCCAGGGGGAAAAGACCCAGTACTTC. Translation: CASSSQGEKTQYF.

The V gene is TRBV9, the J gene TRBJ1-1; 8 bases are shared with TRBD1. Germline assignment: CDR1 SGDLS and CDR2 YYNGEE. The CDR3 runs 14 residues. The V segment lost 0 bases and the J segment 6 bases; nucleotides outside the gene matches: 4. CDR3 coding DNA: TGTGCCAGCAGCGTAGGTACAGGGGGTCCTGAAGCTTTCTTT. Amino acid sequence: CASSVGTGGPEAFF.

The V gene is TRBV15, the J gene TRBJ1-2; the match to TRBD1 covers 11 bases. Germline V lookup: CDR1 LNHNV, CDR2 YYDKDF (reference sequence). V lost 3 bases, J lost 6 bases, and 3 bases stayed unmatched. The CDR3 runs to 14 residues. This CDR3 is CATSRDRGLDGYTF. The CDR3 region has the DNA TGTGCCACCAGCAGGGACAGGGGGCTGGATGGCTACACCTTC.

The V gene is TRBV5-4, the J gene TRBJ2-5; 11 bases are shared with TRBD2. The end of the DNA aligns better with TRBJ2-7, so the J call may be wrong. Germline V gene data show CDR1 as SGHNT and CDR2 as YYREEE (reference sequence). This CDR3 has 17 amino acids. The CDR3 coding sequence is TGTGCCAGCAGCTCCGGGACTAGCGGAGATCTCGCCTACGAGCAGTACTTC. Translation: CASSSGTSGDLAYEQYF.

The genes are TRBV13 and TRBJ2-3; 15 bases match TRBD2. The germline gives CDR1 PRHDT, CDR2 FYEKMQ (reference sequence). J gave up 5 bases and V 3 bases, and 6 bases lay outside the gene matches. The CDR3 totals 17 residues. Here the CDR3 reads CASSFGTSGGQLDTQYF. CDR3 coding DNA: TGTGCCAGCAGCTTCGGGACTAGCGGGGGGCAATTAGATACGCAGTATTTT.

This chain uses TRBV15 with TRBJ2-6; 7 bases map to TRBD1. V lost 4 bases, J lost 4 bases, and 4 bases stayed unmatched. Germline V gene sequence: CDR1 LNHNV, CDR2 YYDKDF (reference sequence). The CDR3 runs 15 residues. DNA for the CDR3: TGTGCCACCAGCACCGACAGGGAAGGGGCCAACGTCCTGACTTTC. Translation: CATSTDREGANVLTF.

The chain joins TRBV5-1 to TRBJ1-5; 9 bases align to TRBD1. Germline V gene data show CDR1 as SGHRS and CDR2 as YFSETQ. Trimming removed 0 bases from V and 5 bases from J; junction bases left unmatched: 3. The CDR3 has 15 amino acids. CDR3 DNA: TGCGCCAGCAGCTTGGACGGGACAGGGTATCAGCCCCAGCATTTT. It codes for CASSLDGTGYQPQHF. The entire variable domain, with the rest obtained from reference TRBV5-1 and TRBJ1-5, is as follows: KAGVTQTPRYLIKTRGQQVTLSCSPISGHRSVSWYQQTPGQGLQFLFEYFSETQRNKGNFPGRFSGRQFSNSRSEMNVSTLELGDSALYLCASSLDGTGYQPQHFGDGTRLSIL.